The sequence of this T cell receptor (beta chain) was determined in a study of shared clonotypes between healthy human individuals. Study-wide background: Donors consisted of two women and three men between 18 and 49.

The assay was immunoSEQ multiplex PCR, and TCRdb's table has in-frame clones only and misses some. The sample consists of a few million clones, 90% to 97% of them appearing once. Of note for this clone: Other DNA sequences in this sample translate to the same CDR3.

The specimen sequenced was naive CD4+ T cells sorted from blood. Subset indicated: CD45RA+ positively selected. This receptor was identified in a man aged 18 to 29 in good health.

As DNA, the CDR3 is TGCGCCAGCAGCTTGGGGGCAAACTATGGCTACACCTTC. Translated, it gives CASSLGANYGYTF. The genes are TRBV5-1 and TRBJ1-2; D gene unclear. Trimming cost V 0 bases and J 2 bases, with 5 bases left between them. The CDR3 is 13 residues long. CDR1 and CDR2 from the germline V gene are SGHRS and YFSETQ.